Following are 23 T cell receptor beta chains from one sample sequenced in a study of T cell responses to AZD1222 COVID-19 vaccine. Generated by immunoSEQ multiplex PCR, the TCRdb table keeps only in-frame clones and is missing some. Among 110,000 to 150,000 clones listed, roughly 93% were seen once. The material was peripheral blood, obtained on day 0 of AZD1222 vaccination. These receptor sequences come from an adult in good health.

The chain links TRBV3-1 (or the pseudogene TRBV3-2) to TRBJ2-1; D might be TRBD2 (5 bases). V was shortened by 4 bases and J by 8 bases, with 15 bases between the two germline ends. CDR1 is LGHDT, CDR2 YNNKEL, per germline (reference sequence). This CDR3 has 14 amino acids. DNA of the CDR3: TGTGCCAGCAGCCGGTTACGGGGTGGCGATGAGCAGTTCTTC. It translates to CASSRLRGGDEQFF.

The chain carries TRBV25-1 and TRBJ2-2; 9 nucleotides align to TRBD1. The CDR3 sequence is 14 residues long. The V gene's germline CDR1 is MGHDK and CDR2 SYGVNS. The trim removed 6 bases at V and 6 bases at J, leaving 5 bases unmatched. The DNA for the CDR3 is TGTGCCAGCAGGGGGACAGGGAGGGCCGGGGAGCTGTTTTTT. Translating it yields CASRGTGRAGELFF.

The CDR3: CASSPDGHNSPLHF. In DNA, the CDR3 is TGTGCCAGCAGCCCGGACGGACATAATTCACCCCTCCACTTT. This rearrangement joins TRBV3-1 (or the pseudogene TRBV3-2) to TRBJ1-6; D not resolved. Germline V gives CDR1 LGHDT, CDR2 YNNKEL (reference sequence). Trimming shortened V by 4 bases and J by 5 bases, and 9 bases separated the two germline ends. This CDR3 has 14 residues.

The chain has TRBV2 and TRBJ2-7; possibly TRBD2 for D (6 bases). CDR3 size: 12 residues. The V end was cut by 10 bases, the J end by 7 bases, with 17 bases between. From germline, CDR1 is SNHLY and CDR2 FYNNEI. The CDR3 loop reads CAIEGPAGEQYF. The CDR3, as DNA: TGTGCCATCGAAGGTCCGGCGGGGGAGCAGTACTTC.

V usage is TRBV6-5 and J usage is TRBJ2-5; TRBD2 might be the D (5 bases). Germline loops: CDR1 MNHEY, CDR2 SVGAGI. The V gene lost 8 bases and the J gene lost 9 bases, with 13 bases spanning the gap. CDR3 length: 11 residues. The CDR3 spells CASRWAEAQYF. The CDR3 nucleotides are TGTGCCAGCCGATGGGCGGAGGCCCAGTACTTC.

The chain links TRBV14 to TRBJ2-3, with TRBD2 matching over 13 bases. The CDR3 runs 16 residues. Germline V gene lookup returns CDR1 SGHDN and CDR2 FVKESK. The trim removed 0 bases at V and 5 bases at J, leaving 2 bases unmatched. This chain's CDR3 is CASSQEGLAGRDTQYF. The DNA for the CDR3 is TGTGCCAGCAGCCAAGAGGGACTAGCGGGACGAGATACGCAGTATTTT.

The chain joins TRBV29-1 to TRBJ1-2; 8 nucleotides line up with TRBD1. Germline trimming cut 0 bases from V and 3 bases from J; bases unmatched to any gene: 6. The germline CDR1 and CDR2 sequences are SQVTM and ANQGSEA. The CDR3 is made up of 15 amino acids. The CDR3 bases are TGCAGCGTTGAAGAAAACAGGGGGAAACACTATGGCTACACCTTC. It encodes CSVEENRGKHYGYTF.

V and J are TRBV6-2 or TRBV6-3 and TRBJ2-1; 7 bases align to TRBD2. The CDR3 has 14 amino acids. The V segment lost 2 bases and the J segment 10 bases; nucleotides outside the gene matches: 8. Germline assignment: CDR1 MNHEY and CDR2 SVGEGT. The CDR3 is CASSYGRESDEQFF. The CDR3 DNA reads as TGTGCCAGCAGTTACGGGCGGGAGAGCGACGAGCAGTTCTTC.

The rearrangement uses TRBV30 and TRBJ1-3; no reliable D call. The V end was cut by 1 base, the J end by 1 base, with 2 bases between. Per germline, CDR1 GTSNPN and CDR2 SVGIG (reference sequence). The CDR3 spans 12 residues. The CDR3 nucleotides are TGTGCCTGGAGTGAATCTGGAAACACCATATATTTT. This translates into CAWSESGNTIYF.

The chain is built from TRBV29-1 and TRBJ2-7; 8 bases fit TRBD1. CDR3 size: 14 residues. Germline V gene sequence: CDR1 SQVTM, CDR2 ANQGSEA. The V segment lost 4 bases and the J segment 5 bases; nucleotides outside the gene matches: 10. The CDR3 DNA is TGCAGCGTTGCCCGGACAGGGACAGTCGACGAGCAGTACTTC. This encodes CSVARTGTVDEQYF.

In DNA form, the CDR3 reads TGTGCCAGCAGTTTAGCATCGGACTCCGAGCAGTTCTTC. Residues: CASSLASDSEQFF. The rearrangement links TRBV12-3 or TRBV12-4 to TRBJ2-1; maybe TRBD2 (5 bases). The V and J ends lost 0 bases and 10 bases respectively, with 10 bases between them. The CDR3 has 13 residues.

The chain joins TRBV27 to TRBJ2-7; 11 positions agree with TRBD2. Trimming cost V 2 bases and J 2 bases; bases outside gene matches: 11. The CDR3 spans 18 residues. CDR1 is MNHEY, CDR2 SMNVEV, per germline (reference sequence). The CDR3, as DNA: TGTGCCAGCAGTTTAGAGGCCCCACTAGCGGGAGACGCCTACGAGCAGTACTTC. It is translated as CASSLEAPLAGDAYEQYF.

V is TRBV15 and J is TRBJ1-1; D not certain. CDR1 and CDR2 (germline): LNHNV, YYDKDF (reference sequence). This CDR3 is built from 13 residues. V gave up 6 bases and J gave up 7 bases, with 15 bases separating them. The DNA for the CDR3 is TGTGCCACCAGGAGGCAGGTTTGGAGTGAAGCTTTCTTT. Translating it yields CATRRQVWSEAFF.

The chain links TRBV6-5 to TRBJ1-1; 9 bases map to TRBD1. V shed 5 bases, J shed 5 bases, and the junction held 3 bases outside the gene matches. CDR3 length: 13 residues. Germline-derived CDR1 and CDR2 are MNHEY and SVGAGI. This CDR3 reads CASSLQGATEAFF. DNA of the CDR3: TGTGCCAGCAGTCTACAGGGGGCGACTGAAGCTTTCTTT.

V usage is TRBV18 and J usage is TRBJ2-1, with TRBD2 identical over 7 bases. This CDR3 is built from 15 residues. V was pared by 0 bases and J by 7 bases, with 6 bases of the junction left unmatched. CDR1 is KGHSH and CDR2 is LQKENI in the germline V gene. The CDR3 here is CASSPPGEGLNEQFF. In nucleotides, the CDR3 is TGTGCCAGCTCACCACCGGGGGAGGGTTTGAATGAGCAGTTCTTC. Full variable domain (rest looked up from reference TRBV18 and TRBJ2-1): NAGVMQNPRHLVRRRGQEARLRCSPMKGHSHVYWYRQLPEEGLKFMVYLQKENIIDESGMPKERFSAEFPKEGPSILRIQQVVRGDSAAYFCASSPPGEGLNEQFFGPGTRLTVL.

A note on this clone: In the same sample, other DNA sequences code for this CDR3. This chain connects TRBV5-1 to TRBJ2-3; 12 bases fit TRBD2. The CDR3 has 15 amino acids. Germline V gene sequence: CDR1 SGHRS, CDR2 YFSETQ. Losses at the gene ends were 4 bases for V and 3 bases for J; bases not matched to a gene: 3. CDR3 coding DNA: TGCGCCAGCAGCCTACTAGCGGGAGGTACAGATACGCAGTATTTT. Residues: CASSLLAGGTDTQYF.

This rearrangement joins TRBV10-3 to TRBJ1-1; 9 bases line up with TRBD1. Trimming took 1 base from V and 5 from J; bases not matched to a gene: 5. Germline V CDR1 and CDR2: ENHRY, SYGVKD. CDR3 size: 15 residues. CDR3 nucleotides: TGTGCCATCAGTGAGTTCCGGGACAGGGCGACTGAAGCTTTCTTT. It yields the protein CAISEFRDRATEAFF.

CDR3 protein: CASSSSPFTEAFF. CDR3 DNA: TGTGCCAGCAGTTCATCACCCTTCACTGAAGCTTTCTTT. The rearrangement links TRBV6-4 to TRBJ1-1; D gene unclear. The CDR3 extends over 13 amino acids. Germline loops: CDR1 MRHNA, CDR2 SNTAGT. V shed 5 bases and J shed 4 bases, with 11 bases lying between them.

The chain is built from TRBV5-4 and TRBJ2-1; TRBD2 aligns across 10 bases. CDR3 length: 16 residues. Germline V gene lookup returns CDR1 SGHNT and CDR2 YYREEE (reference sequence). V was clipped by 4 bases and J by 6 bases; unmatched bases: 10. The DNA of the CDR3 is TGTGCCAGCAGCCCGATAAAAGCGGGAGGGGGCAATGAGCAGTTCTTC. As protein: CASSPIKAGGGNEQFF.

V is TRBV23-1 and J is TRBJ2-1, with no clear D. TRBV23-1 is treated as an ORF (open reading frame) with a function not yet certain. Trimming removed 11 bases from V and 0 bases from J, with 20 bases in between. CDR3 length: 16 residues. The CDR3 DNA sequence: TGCGCCGCCAGCAAATGGTGGCTGAGCTCCTACAATGAGCAGTTCTTC. This encodes CAASKWWLSSYNEQFF.

V is TRBV20-1 and J is TRBJ2-2; either TRBD1 or TRBD2 may supply D (5 bases each). The CDR3 totals 14 residues. Germline loops: CDR1 DFQATT, CDR2 SNEGSKA (reference sequence). The V gene lost 3 bases and the J gene lost 7 bases, with 15 bases spanning the gap. CDR3 in DNA: TGCAGTGCTAGTAAGGGGCCCGGGATCGGGGAGCTGTTTTTT. The encoded protein is CSASKGPGIGELFF.

The V gene is TRBV6-1, the J gene TRBJ1-1, with D uncertain. CDR3 size: 10 residues. CDR1 and CDR2 from the germline V gene are MNHNS and SASEGT. Trimming shortened V by 2 bases and J by 10 bases, and 5 bases separated the two germline ends. The DNA for the CDR3 is TGTGCCAGCAGTGAACGCGGAGCTTTCTTT. It codes for CASSERGAFF.

The genes are TRBV18 and TRBJ1-2; D not resolved. Germline loops: CDR1 KGHSH, CDR2 LQKENI. V lost 2 bases and J 0 bases, leaving 4 bases between the germline ends. This CDR3 has 13 residues. The CDR3 bases are TGTGCCAGCTCACCAAGAACTAACTATGGCTACACCTTC. Translated, it gives CASSPRTNYGYTF.